This TCR beta chain originates from a study of beta chain features in type 1 diabetes. General study findings and limits: TCRB CDR3 length was moderately but significantly reduced in all four CD4+ subsets of Type 1 diabetes patients.

Isolated RNA was reverse transcribed in full, so expressed TCRB transcripts were sequenced. Some clones are missing from TCRdb's copy, which holds only in-frame ones; the method was immunoSEQ multiplex PCR. Found here are some 350,000 clones, around an eighth of them singletons; the top ten hold 0.015%. Regarding this clone: The target antigen is unknown.

Deletions cut 5 bases from V and 2 bases from J, with 12 bases between. Per germline, CDR1 SQVTM and CDR2 ANQGSEA. CDR3 length equals 14 residues. The sequencing input was naive CD4+ T cells from blood. The sequence was collected from a woman aged 18 to 35 with type 1 diabetes. The chain joins TRBV29-1 to TRBJ2-2; the D gene is possibly TRBD2 (6 bases). CDR3 sequence: CSVRGTLNTGELFF. The CDR3 DNA follows: TGCAGCGTTCGGGGGACTTTAAACACCGGGGAGCTGTTTTTT.